What follows describes a single T cell receptor (beta chain). What it binds is unknown. This sample is part of a study of blood T cells in healthy people across ages. General observations from the study: More naive CD4+ cells and higher diversity were found in long-lived than in aged donors.

The donors, all healthy, were Caucasians living in Russia, aged about 6 to 100. The germline V gene encodes CDR1 SGHVS and CDR2 FNYEAQ. CDR3 length equals 15 residues. The ends lost 1 base at V and 6 bases at J; junction bases unmatched: 7. Sample-barcoded 5' priming and a J-beta primer mix drove a second PCR of roughly 7 to 11 cycles. A template-switch adaptor that had 12 random nucleotides put a tag on each cDNA molecule. MiXCR, applied by TCRdb to the 5' RACE reads, yields one record per CDR3 protein. The sample includes around 870,000 distinct CDR3 sequences, 29% of them seen just once. This chain uses TRBV7-6 with TRBJ1-1; 8 bases match TRBD1. The sequenced sample was blood. The clonotype originates from a woman aged 80 or over in good health. Here the CDR3 reads CASSLGGQAHAEAFF. The CDR3 coding sequence is TGTGCCAGCAGCTTAGGGGGACAGGCCCATGCTGAAGCTTTCTTT.